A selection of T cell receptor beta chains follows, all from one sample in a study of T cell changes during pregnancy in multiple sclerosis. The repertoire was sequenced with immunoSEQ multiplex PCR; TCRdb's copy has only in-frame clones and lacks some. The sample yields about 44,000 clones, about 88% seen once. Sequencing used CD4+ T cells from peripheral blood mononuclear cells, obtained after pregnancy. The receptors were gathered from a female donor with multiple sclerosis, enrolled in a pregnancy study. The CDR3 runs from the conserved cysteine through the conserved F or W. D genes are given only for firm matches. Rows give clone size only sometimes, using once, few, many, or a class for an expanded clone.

CASSRPGQGAYEQYF	TGTGCCAGCAGCCGCCCGGGACAGGGGGCCTACGAGCAGTACTTC	TRBD1	TRBJ2-7	-	TRBV28	15
CASSKLSCRGHGYTF	TGTGCCAGCAGCAAATTGTCGTGCAGGGGGCATGGCTACACCTTC	-	TRBJ1-2	-	TRBV21-1	15
CASSDLRGDYGYTF	TGTGCCAGCAGTGATCTCAGGGGCGACTATGGCTACACCTTC	-	TRBJ1-2	-	TRBV25-1	14
CASSLEAGIRTNVLTF	TGCGCCAGCAGCTTGGAAGCGGGTATAAGGACCAACGTCCTGACTTTC	-	TRBJ2-6	-	TRBV5-1	16
CASTRLTGDYNEQFF	TGTGCCAGCACCCGCTTGACGGGTGACTACAATGAGCAGTTCTTC	-	TRBJ2-1	-	TRBV18	15
CASSLFSPPDTQYF	TGTGCCAGCAGCCTCTTCTCCCCCCCGGATACGCAGTATTTT	-	TRBJ2-3	-	TRBV5-6	14
CASTQNGGSQETQYF	TGTGCCAGCACTCAAAACGGAGGCAGCCAAGAGACCCAGTACTTC	-	TRBJ2-5	-	TRBV27	15
CASSLAPRTSGLWNEQFF	TGTGCCAGCAGCTTGGCCCCTCGGACTAGCGGGCTATGGAATGAGCAGTTCTTC	TRBD2	TRBJ2-1	-	TRBV5-4	18
CASSQDGTSGGWGEQFF	TGCGCCAGCAGCCAAGACGGGACTAGCGGGGGGTGGGGTGAGCAGTTCTTC	TRBD2	TRBJ2-1	-	TRBV4-1	17
CASSYGSHDTIYF	TGTGCCAGCAGTTACGGCAGTCATGACACCATATATTTT	-	TRBJ1-3	-	TRBV6-5	13
CASQRGEAYEQYF	TGCGCCAGCCAGCGAGGGGAGGCCTACGAGCAGTACTTC	-	TRBJ2-7	-	TRBV10-1	13
CASSLGGSGFTDTQYF	TGTGCCAGCAGCTTGGGCGGGAGTGGTTTCACAGATACGCAGTATTTT	TRBD2	TRBJ2-3	-	TRBV5-4	16
CSVEGAGGGETQYF	TGCAGCGTTGAAGGGGCAGGGGGTGGTGAGACCCAGTACTTC	TRBD1	TRBJ2-5	-	TRBV29-1	14
CASSPGLSDYNEQFF	TGTGCCAGCAGCCCGGGACTGTCGGATTACAATGAGCAGTTCTTC	-	TRBJ2-1	few	TRBV5-6	15
CASSLGQRYGYTF	TGTGCCAGCAGCTTGGGGCAGCGGTATGGCTACACCTTC	-	TRBJ1-2	-	TRBV5-6	13
CASSLGQENLWREQYF	TGTGCCAGCAGCTTGGGACAGGAGAATCTTTGGCGCGAGCAGTACTTC	-	TRBJ2-7	-	TRBV5-4	16
CASSPTNNEQFF	TGTGCCAGCAGTCCGACAAACAATGAGCAGTTCTTC	-	TRBJ2-1	-	TRBV6-6	12
CASSQGDLETQYF	TGTGCCAGCAGCCAGGGCGATCTGGAGACCCAGTACTTC	-	TRBJ2-5	-	TRBV14	13
CASNTNQWGPDTGELFF	TGCGCCAGCAACACAAACCAGTGGGGGCCCGACACCGGGGAGCTGTTTTTT	-	TRBJ2-2	-	TRBV4-1	17
CASSAARTESSYEQYF	TGTGCCAGCAGTGCTGCCCGGACAGAGAGCTCCTACGAGCAGTACTTC	-	TRBJ2-7	-	TRBV6-1	16
CASSFTSGSRTGELFF	TGTGCCAGCAGCTTTACTAGCGGGAGTCGCACCGGGGAGCTGTTTTTT	TRBD2	TRBJ2-2	-	TRBV2	16
CASSTPGVGNYGYTF	TGTGCCAGCAGCACCCCGGGTGTCGGTAACTATGGCTACACCTTC	-	TRBJ1-2	few	TRBV4-2	15
CASSDTSRDTDNF	TGTGCCAGTAGTGATACCTCGAGGGACACGGATAACTTC	-	TRBJ1-2	-	TRBV19	13
CASSTWDTNEQFF	TGTGCCAGTAGTACCTGGGACACCAATGAGCAGTTCTTC	-	TRBJ2-1	-	TRBV19	13
CASSPGTGLRNTGELFF	TGTGCCAGCTCACCAGGGACAGGGCTAAGAAACACCGGGGAGCTGTTTTTT	TRBD1	TRBJ2-2	-	TRBV18	17
CASTEGTGYAFF	TGTGCCAGCACCGAGGGGACAGGGTACGCTTTCTTT	TRBD1	TRBJ1-1	-	TRBV27	12
CASSLEEGIPFF	TGTGCCAGCAGCTTGGAGGAGGGAATACCTTTCTTT	-	TRBJ1-1	-	TRBV5-4	12
CASSLWVDKVEAFF	TGTGCCAGCAGTTTATGGGTAGACAAAGTTGAAGCTTTCTTT	-	TRBJ1-1	-	TRBV28	14
CASTLGWAGGHTEAFF	TGTGCCAGCACCTTGGGCTGGGCAGGGGGGCACACTGAAGCTTTCTTT	TRBD1	TRBJ1-1	few	TRBV5-4	16
CASSLVRGGGNTIYF	TGTGCCAGCTCCCTGGTTAGGGGTGGAGGAAACACCATATATTTT	-	TRBJ1-3	-	TRBV27	15
CASSLRTDYSNQPQHF	TGTGCCAGCAGCCTAAGGACAGATTATAGCAATCAGCCCCAGCATTTT	-	TRBJ1-5	-	TRBV7-2	16
CASSTMDGGLYEQYF	TGCGCCAGCAGCACGATGGACGGAGGACTCTACGAGCAGTACTTC	-	TRBJ2-7	-	TRBV5-1	15
CASSLVGPKNEQFF	TGCGCCAGCAGCTTGGTTGGGCCTAAGAATGAGCAGTTCTTC	-	TRBJ2-1	-	TRBV5-1	14
CASSLNIFRGGNTEAFF	TGCGCCAGCAGCCTGAATATTTTCCGCGGGGGGAACACTGAAGCTTTCTTT	-	TRBJ1-1	-	TRBV5-1	17
CASSHELAGVANTGELFF	TGCGCCAGCAGCCACGAGCTAGCGGGAGTAGCCAACACCGGGGAGCTGTTTTTT	TRBD2	TRBJ2-2	-	TRBV4-3	18
CASSLGGQEANYGYTF	TGTGCCAGCAGCTTAGGAGGACAGGAAGCTAACTATGGCTACACCTTC	TRBD1	TRBJ1-2	-	TRBV7-9	16
CASSQVGQHHYEQYF	TGTGCCAGCAGCCAAGTGGGACAGCATCACTACGAGCAGTACTTC	TRBD1	TRBJ2-7	few	TRBV4-2	15
CASSSSGQGYTGELFF	TGCGCCAGCAGCTCCTCGGGACAGGGATACACCGGGGAGCTGTTTTTT	TRBD1	TRBJ2-2	-	TRBV5-1	16
CASSPPGQDVLSGNTIYF	TGTGCCAGCAGCCCACCGGGACAGGACGTTCTCTCTGGAAACACCATATATTTT	TRBD1	TRBJ1-3	few	TRBV7-2	18
CASSKGEREYNEQFF	TGTGCCAGCAGCAAAGGGGAGCGGGAGTACAATGAGCAGTTCTTC	TRBD2	TRBJ2-1	-	TRBV4-2	15
CAWSVRRANTEAFF	TGTGCCTGGAGTGTACGCAGGGCGAACACTGAAGCTTTCTTT	-	TRBJ1-1	-	TRBV30	14
CASSLLQGHNEQFF	TGTGCCAGCAGTTTATTACAGGGACACAATGAGCAGTTCTTC	-	TRBJ2-1	-	TRBV28	14
CASSRRERAFF	TGTGCCAGCAGTCGGCGGGAGAGGGCTTTCTTT	-	TRBJ1-1	-	TRBV6-1	11
CASSPSIGGRTYNEQFF	TGCGCCAGCAGTCCTAGTATCGGCGGGAGGACCTACAATGAGCAGTTCTTC	TRBD2	TRBJ2-1	-	TRBV10-2	17
CASSLVFGIRAYEQYF	TGTGCCAGCAGCTTGGTATTCGGGATTCGCGCCTACGAGCAGTACTTC	-	TRBJ2-7	-	TRBV11-2	16